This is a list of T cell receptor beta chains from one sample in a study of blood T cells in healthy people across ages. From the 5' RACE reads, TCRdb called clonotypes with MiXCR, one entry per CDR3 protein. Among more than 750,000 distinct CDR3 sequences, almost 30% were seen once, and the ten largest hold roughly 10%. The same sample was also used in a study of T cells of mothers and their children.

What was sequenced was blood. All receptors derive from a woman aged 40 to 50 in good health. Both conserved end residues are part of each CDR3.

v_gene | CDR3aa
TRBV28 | CASSNGGANEQYF
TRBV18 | CASSPGQGGNEQYF
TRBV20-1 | CSARTGDQSQHF
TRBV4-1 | CASSQYDRSNQPQHF
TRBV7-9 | CASSRWGTGSTDTQYF
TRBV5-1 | CASMGGRNTEAFF
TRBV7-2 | CASTPNGVYEQYF
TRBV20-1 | CSAREAAGRAYEQFF
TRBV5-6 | CASSITSYEQYF
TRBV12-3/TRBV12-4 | CASSLGQSSWGTEAFF
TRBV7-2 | CASSREQGLWYEQYF
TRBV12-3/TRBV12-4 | CASSGGRSLTKNIQYF
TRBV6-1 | CSSRGRGGGYTF
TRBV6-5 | CASRRDRGHNTGELFF
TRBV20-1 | CSAAGLDDNEQFF
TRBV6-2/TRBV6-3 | CASSYRKPEGGSPLHF
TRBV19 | CASSIGGDTEAFF
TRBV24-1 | CATTAGGPGETQYF
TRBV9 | CASTPGTSGGAIIDEQFF
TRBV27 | CATKLLEQYF
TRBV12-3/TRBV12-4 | CASSLSGGTYNEQFF
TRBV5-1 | CASSFPGTGHSDQYF
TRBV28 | CASSWRREVPSNYGYTF
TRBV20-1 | CSARDLGGRSLFYEQYF
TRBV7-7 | CASSLVGGAGPSTDTQYF
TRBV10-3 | CAIREGGDTDTQYF
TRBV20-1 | CSATWGTDVLTYTGLGTETFF
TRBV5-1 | CASSWGGARVSYQYF
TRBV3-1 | CASSQWRGASYEQYF
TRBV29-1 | CSVDWQGTEAFF
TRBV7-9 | CASSFGGRGNEQYF
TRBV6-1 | CASRTDRNTEAFF